This T cell receptor (beta chain) was sequenced during a study of blood T cells in healthy people across ages. Points from the study as a whole: No conclusive comparison of naive versus antigen-experienced cells was possible with unsorted PBMCs. Strong correlation linked observed beta diversity and percent naive T cells.

The use of a sample-barcoded 5' primer and a J-beta primer mix characterized a second PCR of about 7 to 12 cycles. MiXCR, applied by TCRdb to the 5' RACE reads, yields one record per CDR3 protein. Among around 1,900,000 distinct CDR3 sequences listed, more than 35% were seen once. Note on this clonotype: Its matching antigen is unknown.

This CDR3 is built from 14 residues. Germline CDR1 reads MDHEN; CDR2 reads SYDVKM. V lost 2 bases and J lost 1, with 7 bases in between. The sequencing input was blood. The rearrangement joins TRBV28 to TRBJ2-3, with unresolved D. The receptor was derived from a human donor in good health. The CDR3 region has the DNA TGTGCCAGCAGTTTAATAGTCGGCACAGATACGCAGTATTTT. Translating it yields CASSLIVGTDTQYF.